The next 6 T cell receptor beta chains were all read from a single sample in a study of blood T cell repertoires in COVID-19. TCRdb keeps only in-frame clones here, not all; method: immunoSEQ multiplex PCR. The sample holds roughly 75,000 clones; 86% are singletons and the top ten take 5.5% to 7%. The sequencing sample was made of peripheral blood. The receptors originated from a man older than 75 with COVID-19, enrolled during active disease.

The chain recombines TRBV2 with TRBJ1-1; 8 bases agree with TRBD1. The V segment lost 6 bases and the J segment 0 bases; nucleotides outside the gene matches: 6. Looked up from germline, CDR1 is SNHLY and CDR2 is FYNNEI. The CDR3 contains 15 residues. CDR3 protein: CASRGQGLMNTEAFF. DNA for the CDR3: TGTGCCAGCAGAGGACAGGGACTTATGAACACTGAAGCTTTCTTT.

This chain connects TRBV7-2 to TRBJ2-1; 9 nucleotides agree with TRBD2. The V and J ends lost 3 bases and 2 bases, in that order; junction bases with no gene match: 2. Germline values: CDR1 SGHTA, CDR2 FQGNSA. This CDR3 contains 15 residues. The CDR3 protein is CASSFPSGAYNEQFF. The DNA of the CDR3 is TGTGCCAGCAGCTTCCCTAGCGGGGCCTACAATGAGCAGTTCTTC.

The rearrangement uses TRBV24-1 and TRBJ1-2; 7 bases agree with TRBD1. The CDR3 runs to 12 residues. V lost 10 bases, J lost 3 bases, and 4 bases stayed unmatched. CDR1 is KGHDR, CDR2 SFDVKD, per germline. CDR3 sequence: CATLDRDYGYTF. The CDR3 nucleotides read TGTGCCACTCTCGACAGGGACTATGGCTACACCTTC.

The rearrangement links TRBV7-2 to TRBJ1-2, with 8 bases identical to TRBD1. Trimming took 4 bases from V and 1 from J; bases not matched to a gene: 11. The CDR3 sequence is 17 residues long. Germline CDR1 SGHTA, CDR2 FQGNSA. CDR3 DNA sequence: TGTGCCAGCAGCTCCGACAGGGGCCCGTCCGTTAACTATGGCTACACCTTC. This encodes CASSSDRGPSVNYGYTF.

CDR3 in DNA: TGCAGCGTTGAAGATGGCGGGGAAAAACTGTTTTTT. It specifies CSVEDGGEKLFF. J is TRBJ1-4 and V is TRBV29-1, with D uncertain. The CDR3 contains 12 residues. Between the trimmed V and J ends, which lost 0 bases and 8 bases, there was a span of 7 bases. Germline V CDR1 and CDR2: SQVTM, ANQGSEA.

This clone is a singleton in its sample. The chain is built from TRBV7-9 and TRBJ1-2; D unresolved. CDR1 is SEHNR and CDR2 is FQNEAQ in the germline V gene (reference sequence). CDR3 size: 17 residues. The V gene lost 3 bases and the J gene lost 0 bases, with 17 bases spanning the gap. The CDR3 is CASSLGGPPGPNYGYTF. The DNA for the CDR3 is TGTGCCAGCAGCTTGGGCGGGCCCCCGGGCCCTAACTATGGCTACACCTTC.